The sequence of this T cell receptor beta chain was determined in a study of blood T cell repertoires in COVID-19. On the study more broadly: Specimens from acute and convalescent COVID-19 originated in the United States, Italy and Spain.

Profiling relied on immunoSEQ multiplex PCR, and the TCRdb table lists in-frame clones only, not all of them. Here the sample spans 250,000 to 300,000 clones, under 90% being singletons. With V trimmed by 1 base and J by 1 base, 8 bases remained unmatched. The CDR3 runs 18 residues. CDR1 LGHDT and CDR2 YNNKEL come from the germline V gene (reference sequence). The V call is TRBV3-1 (or the pseudogene TRBV3-2), the J call TRBJ2-2; TRBD2 agrees at 8 bases. The sample was peripheral blood. This TCR was recovered from a man aged 50 or older with acute or convalescent COVID-19. The chain's CDR3 is CASSQVGRLAQNTGELFF. DNA of the CDR3: TGTGCCAGCAGCCAAGTAGGGAGACTAGCGCAGAACACCGGGGAGCTGTTTTTT.